What follows are 26 T cell receptor beta chains derived from one specimen sequenced in a study of technical replicates of blood from a handful of donors. Some clones are missing from TCRdb's copy, which holds only in-frame ones; the method was immunoSEQ multiplex PCR. The sample shows just under 100,000 clones, around 95% of them seen only once. Sequencing was carried out using T cells isolated from PBMCs. The origin of the receptors is a human donor in good health.

This sequence joins TRBV29-1 and TRBJ1-2; 10 bases fit TRBD1. From germline, CDR1 is SQVTM and CDR2 ANQGSEA. The CDR3 spans 13 residues. V shed 4 bases, J shed 6 bases, and the junction held 5 bases outside the gene matches. The CDR3 is CSVADRGQHGYTF. As DNA, the CDR3 is TGCAGCGTTGCTGACAGGGGGCAACATGGCTACACCTTC. Based on the CDR3 plus reference TRBV29-1 and TRBJ1-2, the full variable domain is SAVISQKPSRDICQRGTSLTIQCQVDSQVTMMFWYRQQPGQSLTLIATANQGSEATYESGFVIDKFPISRPNLTFSTLTVSNMSPEDSSIYLCSVADRGQHGYTFGSGTRLTVV.

The V call is TRBV6-1, the J call TRBJ2-7; D perhaps matches TRBD1 (5 bases). Trimming removed 7 bases at V and 4 bases at J, with 20 bases between. The CDR3 totals 15 residues. The germline V gene has CDR1 MNHNS and CDR2 SASEGT. The CDR3 region is CASNMGRTIRYEQYF. DNA of the CDR3: TGTGCCAGCAATATGGGGCGGACAATACGGTACGAGCAGTACTTC.

V and J are TRBV19 and TRBJ2-1; D gene unclear. V dropped 3 bases and J dropped 5 bases, with 5 bases sitting between them. Germline values: CDR1 LNHDA, CDR2 SQIVND (reference sequence). The CDR3 has 12 amino acids. CDR3 in DNA: TGTGCCAGTAGTATCGCGGACAATGAGCAGTTCTTC. Translating gives CASSIADNEQFF.

This chain joins TRBV9 and TRBJ2-5; the match to TRBD2 covers 10 bases. Germline CDR1 reads SGDLS; CDR2 reads YYNGEE. Trimming removed 1 base from V and 3 bases from J; junction bases left unmatched: 0. CDR3 length equals 14 residues. The CDR3 coding sequence is TGTGCCAGCAGCGTACTAGCGGGGGAAGAGACCCAGTACTTC. Protein product: CASSVLAGEETQYF.

As concerns this clone: Compared with germline, one end of the junction differs, possibly owing to a read error. This chain uses TRBV6-1 with TRBJ2-7; possible D gene TRBD1, 5 bases. This CDR3 has 14 amino acids. CDR1 is MNHNS, CDR2 SASEGT, per germline. CDR3 sequence: CASSEQDRDSEHVF. The CDR3 DNA reads TGTGCCAGCAGTGAACAGGACCGAGACAGCGAGCACGTCTTC.

The chain carries TRBV28 and TRBJ1-1; no firm D call. Trimming removed 7 bases from V and 1 base from J, with 10 bases in between. Germline CDR1 is MDHEN and CDR2 is SYDVKM. This CDR3 contains 13 residues. CDR3 DNA: TGTGCCAGCATAACCCGGGGGAACACTGAAGCTTTCTTT. Protein sequence: CASITRGNTEAFF.

The chain couples TRBV6-5 to TRBJ2-3; unclear D gene. Trimming removed 0 bases from V and 3 bases from J, with 13 bases in between. This CDR3 is 16 amino acids long. Germline V CDR1 and CDR2: MNHEY, SVGAGI. The CDR3: CASSYSSSLVTDTQYF. CDR3 DNA: TGTGCCAGCAGTTACTCGTCTAGTTTAGTGACAGATACGCAGTATTTT.

The chain links TRBV6-1 to TRBJ2-1; 8 bases agree with TRBD2. The CDR3 length is 17 residues. Germline assignment: CDR1 MNHNS and CDR2 SASEGT. Unmatched junction bases numbered 18, after V lost 2 bases and J lost 12 bases. CDR3 DNA: TGTGCCAGCAGTGAAAGCGGGGGCGGGACTAGGGTCGAGGTGCAGTTCTTC. This codes for CASSESGGGTRVEVQFF.

The chain couples TRBV6-5 to TRBJ2-7; 12 bases are shared with TRBD2. Germline CDR1 reads MNHEY; CDR2 reads SVGAGI. CDR3 length: 15 residues. V lost 6 bases, J lost 2 bases, and 5 bases stayed unmatched. The CDR3 nucleotides read TGTGCCAGCAGCCCACTAGCGGGGGGCACCTACGAGCAGTACTTC. Its protein product is CASSPLAGGTYEQYF.

V usage is TRBV7-3 and J usage is TRBJ1-1; D perhaps matches TRBD1 (6 bases). Trimming removed 7 bases at V and 2 bases at J, with 11 bases between. Germline CDR1 reads SGHTA; CDR2 reads FQGTGA. The CDR3 length is 13 residues. The CDR3 region is CASNPGANTEAFF. DNA for the CDR3: TGTGCCAGCAATCCAGGGGCCAACACTGAAGCTTTCTTT.

This chain uses TRBV28 with TRBJ2-5; perhaps TRBD1 as D (6 bases). The V gene's germline CDR1 is MDHEN and CDR2 SYDVKM. V lost 6 bases, J lost 8 bases, and 13 bases lay in between. The CDR3 is 12 residues long. CDR3 sequence (DNA): TGTGCCAGCAGACAGGGTCCTGATACCCAGTACTTC. Translation gives CASRQGPDTQYF. The full variable domain, in which reference TRBV28 and TRBJ2-5 provide the parts outside the CDR3, is DVKVTQSSRYLVKRTGEKVFLECVQDMDHENMFWYRQDPGLGLRLIYFSYDVKMKEKGDIPEGYSVSREKKERFSLILESASTNQTSMYLCASRQGPDTQYFGPGTRLLVL.

This chain connects TRBV6-1 to TRBJ2-7; a weak D match, TRBD1 (6 bases). Germline loops: CDR1 MNHNS, CDR2 SASEGT. The CDR3 runs to 14 residues. Trimming removed 6 bases from V and 4 bases from J, with 16 bases in between. The CDR3 nucleotides are TGTGCCAGCAGCCTCCAGACAGGCGGGTACGAGCAGTACTTC. Its translation is CASSLQTGGYEQYF.

CDR3 sequence reads: CASSSPEGLSYDNEQFF. The DNA of the CDR3 is TGCGCCAGCAGCTCGCCAGAGGGACTTTCTTACGACAATGAGCAGTTCTTC. The chain carries TRBV5-1 and TRBJ2-1; TRBD2 might be the D (6 bases). Germline V lookup: CDR1 SGHRS, CDR2 YFSETQ. The CDR3 is made up of 17 amino acids. V lost 3 bases and J 5 bases, leaving 21 bases between the germline ends.

The chain links TRBV29-1 to TRBJ2-5; TRBD2 agrees at 9 bases. The germline CDR1 and CDR2 sequences are SQVTM and ANQGSEA. V dropped 7 bases and J dropped 5; count of bases not matched to a gene: 14. This CDR3 is 15 amino acids long. In DNA, the CDR3 is TGCAGCGCTGGAAACAGGGCCACTAGCGGGGAGACCCAGTACTTC. Translated: CSAGNRATSGETQYF.

The chain couples TRBV14 to TRBJ1-6, with TRBD1 identical over 8 bases. V dropped 0 bases and J dropped 2; count of bases not matched to a gene: 9. Germline V lookup: CDR1 SGHDN, CDR2 FVKESK. The CDR3 covers 19 residues. The CDR3 DNA follows: TGTGCCAGCAGCCAAGATATAGGACAGGGAGGCACCTATAATTCACCCCTCCACTTT. It codes for CASSQDIGQGGTYNSPLHF.

This chain links TRBV5-6 with TRBJ2-2, with 9 nucleotides matching TRBD2. J lost 5 bases, V lost 4 bases, and 9 bases had no gene match. Germline CDR1 reads SGHDT; CDR2 reads YYEEEE. CDR3 length equals 16 residues. The CDR3 region is CASSPEASGTTGELFF. CDR3 DNA: TGTGCCAGCAGCCCTGAGGCTAGCGGGACTACCGGGGAGCTGTTTTTT. Full variable domain (rest looked up from reference TRBV5-6 and TRBJ2-2): DAGVTQSPTHLIKTRGQQVTLRCSPKSGHDTVSWYQQALGQGPQFIFQYYEEEERQRGNFPDRFSGHQFPNYSSELNVNALLLGDSALYLCASSPEASGTTGELFFGEGSRLTVL.

This clone was detected a few times. V and J are TRBV5-1 and TRBJ2-7; tentative D call: TRBD1 (6 bases). CDR1 and CDR2 from the germline V gene are SGHRS and YFSETQ. The CDR3 covers 13 residues. V was pared by 9 bases and J by 4 bases, with 17 bases between. CDR3 bases: TGCGCCACTTCCCCAGGGGTAGATTACGAGCAGTACTTC. Its protein product is CATSPGVDYEQYF. Variable domain in full (rest from reference TRBV5-1 and TRBJ2-7): KAGVTQTPRYLIKTRGQQVTLSCSPISGHRSVSWYQQTPGQGLQFLFEYFSETQRNKGNFPGRFSGRQFSNSRSEMNVSTLELGDSALYLCATSPGVDYEQYFGPGTRLTVT.

The chain carries TRBV28 and TRBJ2-7, with 10 bases fitting TRBD1. V was pared by 6 bases and J by 2 bases, with 4 bases of the junction left unmatched. The CDR3 covers 14 residues. The germline CDR1 and CDR2 sequences are MDHEN and SYDVKM. The CDR3 DNA reads as TGTGCCAGCAGCCCGGGGACAGGGGCCTACGAGCAGTACTTC. Amino acids: CASSPGTGAYEQYF. The full variable domain, completed using reference TRBV28 and TRBJ2-7, is DVKVTQSSRYLVKRTGEKVFLECVQDMDHENMFWYRQDPGLGLRLIYFSYDVKMKEKGDIPEGYSVSREKKERFSLILESASTNQTSMYLCASSPGTGAYEQYFGPGTRLTVT.

The gene calls are TRBV7-2 and TRBJ1-2, with D unclear. The CDR3 totals 15 residues. Trimming pared 1 base from V and 1 base from J, leaving 10 bases between. Germline V lookup: CDR1 SGHTA, CDR2 FQGNSA. CDR3 nucleotides: TGTGCCAGCAGCTTAGGGGCGGGCAGTAACTATGGCTACACCTTC. Amino acid sequence: CASSLGAGSNYGYTF.

This clone has a single count. The CDR3 protein is CASSLFQTGHTDTQYF. The CDR3 DNA reads TGCGCCAGCAGCTTGTTTCAGACAGGTCACACAGATACGCAGTATTTT. V usage is TRBV5-1 and J usage is TRBJ2-3; tentative D call: TRBD1 (6 bases). Germline V gives CDR1 SGHRS, CDR2 YFSETQ. V was shortened by 1 base and J by 2 bases, with 14 bases between the two germline ends. The CDR3 has 16 amino acids.

The V call is TRBV12-2, the J call TRBJ2-3; the D call of TRBD2 is as the table states it, not checked on the DNA. TRBV12-2 is listed as a pseudogene. The CDR3 contains 17 residues. CDR3 sequence reads: CASRSGVGGCCTDTQYF. CDR3 sequence (DNA): TGTGCAAGTCGCTCCGGCGTCGGGGGGTGTTGTACAGATACGCAGTATTTT.

The genes are TRBV11-2 and TRBJ2-3; D gene unclear. The V gene's germline CDR1 is SGHAT and CDR2 FQNNGV. This CDR3 has 16 residues. V was shortened by 2 bases and J by 2 bases, with 14 bases between the two germline ends. The chain's CDR3 is CASSLPSPLPTDTQYF. CDR3 bases: TGTGCCAGCAGCTTACCCTCCCCCCTCCCCACAGATACGCAGTATTTT.

This clone showed up just a few times. The CDR3 sequence is CASSPRDRAYEQYF. In DNA form, the CDR3 reads TGTGCCAGCAGCCCCAGGGACAGGGCCTACGAGCAGTACTTC. V gene TRBV11-3 combines with J gene TRBJ2-7, with TRBD1 identical over 9 bases. The CDR3 is made up of 14 amino acids. The germline V gene encodes CDR1 SGHNT and CDR2 YENEEA. The ends lost 5 bases at V and 2 bases at J; junction bases unmatched: 4.

The rearrangement links TRBV4-1 to TRBJ2-2, with 8 bases aligning to TRBD2. Germline trimming cut 2 bases from V and 6 bases from J; bases unmatched to any gene: 11. Per the germline V gene, CDR1 is MGHRA and CDR2 is YSYEKL. The CDR3 extends over 17 amino acids. The CDR3 DNA reads as TGCGCCAGCAGCCAAATACCGGGACTAGGGACCTCCGGGGAGCTGTTTTTT. Protein product: CASSQIPGLGTSGELFF.

The chain is built from TRBV2 and TRBJ1-5, with TRBD1 as a possible D gene (5 bases). The ends were cut back, 4 bases at V and 5 bases at J, with 9 bases in the middle. Looked up from germline, CDR1 is SNHLY and CDR2 is FYNNEI. CDR3 length: 13 residues. DNA for the CDR3: TGTGCCAGCAGTGGGCAGGGTCATCAGCCCCAGCATTTT. It is translated as CASSGQGHQPQHF.

The CDR3 sequence: CASSQGLAGNSTDTQYF. CDR3 sequence (DNA): TGCGCCAGCAGTCAAGGACTAGCGGGAAATAGCACAGATACGCAGTATTTT. The chain recombines TRBV23-1 with TRBJ2-3; 12 bases align to TRBD2. TRBV23-1 is designated an ORF whose function remains uncertain. This CDR3 has 17 amino acids. Unmatched junction bases numbered 3, after V lost 2 bases and J lost 0 bases.